Listed below are T cell receptor beta chains from one sample, sequenced in a study of shared clonotypes between healthy human individuals. Measured with immunoSEQ multiplex PCR; TCRdb has only the in-frame clones, and not every one. The sample carries about 2.2 million clones, roughly 93% recorded once. The sequenced material came from naive CD8+ T cells from PBMCs. The receptors were sampled from a young man in good health. Some clones in this sample may be carry-over from other donors' samples. The CDR3 runs from the conserved cysteine through the conserved F or W. The D gene is left open where the match is weak. Clone size is shown for a subset of rows, as once, few, many or a class of expanded clone.

j_call: TRBJ2-3; d_call: TRBD2; clone_size: once; v_call: TRBV15; cdr3_aa: CATSRDREREGTDTQYF; cdr3_nt: TGTGCCACCAGCAGAGATCGAGAGCGGGAGGGCACAGATACGCAGTATTTT
j_call: TRBJ1-2; d_call: .; clone_size: .; v_call: TRBV28; cdr3_aa: CASSPKKVYGYTF; cdr3_nt: TGTGCCAGCAGCCCTAAAAAAGTGTATGGCTACACCTTC
j_call: TRBJ2-7; d_call: .; clone_size: once; v_call: TRBV4-2; cdr3_aa: CASSQVSGGTSYEQYF; cdr3_nt: TGTGCCAGCAGCCAAGTATCAGGCGGCACCTCCTACGAGCAGTACTTC
j_call: TRBJ2-5; d_call: .; clone_size: .; v_call: TRBV13; cdr3_aa: CASSLGLKRETQYF; cdr3_nt: TGTGCCAGCAGCTTAGGCCTAAAGAGAGAGACCCAGTACTTC
j_call: TRBJ2-7; d_call: .; clone_size: .; v_call: TRBV27; cdr3_aa: CASSLDYPSSYEQYF; cdr3_nt: TGTGCCAGCAGTTTGGACTACCCAAGCTCCTACGAGCAGTACTTC
j_call: TRBJ1-5; d_call: .; clone_size: .; v_call: TRBV21-1; cdr3_aa: CASSKGQYSNQPQHF; cdr3_nt: TGTGCCAGCAGCAAAGGACAGTATAGCAATCAGCCCCAGCATTTT
j_call: TRBJ2-7; d_call: .; clone_size: .; v_call: TRBV7-9; cdr3_aa: CASSSGAGVGEQYF; cdr3_nt: TGTGCCAGCAGCTCAGGGGCGGGTGTGGGGGAGCAGTACTTC
j_call: TRBJ2-1; d_call: TRBD1; clone_size: .; v_call: TRBV10-2; cdr3_aa: CASSESGTGFYEQFF; cdr3_nt: TGCGCCAGCAGTGAGTCAGGGACAGGGTTCTATGAGCAGTTCTTC
j_call: TRBJ2-3; d_call: .; clone_size: .; v_call: TRBV7-9; cdr3_aa: CASSTLGLSDTQYF; cdr3_nt: TGTGCCAGCAGCACCCTCGGACTTTCAGATACGCAGTATTTT
j_call: TRBJ2-1; d_call: .; clone_size: .; v_call: TRBV5-1; cdr3_aa: CASSLEVGANEQFF; cdr3_nt: TGCGCCAGCAGCTTGGAGGTGGGGGCCAATGAGCAGTTCTTC
j_call: TRBJ2-1; d_call: TRBD2; clone_size: .; v_call: TRBV4-2; cdr3_aa: CASSPPEGGSPHNEQFF; cdr3_nt: TGTGCCAGCAGCCCTCCAGAAGGCGGGAGCCCTCACAATGAGCAGTTCTTC
j_call: TRBJ2-7; d_call: TRBD2; clone_size: .; v_call: TRBV7-8; cdr3_aa: CASSLAPLAGDEQYF; cdr3_nt: TGTGCCAGCAGCTTGGCACCACTAGCGGGAGACGAGCAGTACTTC
j_call: TRBJ2-7; d_call: TRBD2; clone_size: once; v_call: TRBV7-9; cdr3_aa: CASSSVDGGLAGAYEQYF; cdr3_nt: TGTGCCAGCAGCTCCGTAGATGGGGGACTAGCCGGAGCCTACGAGCAGTACTTC
j_call: TRBJ2-1; d_call: .; clone_size: .; v_call: TRBV7-8; cdr3_aa: CASSFDRSSYNEQFF; cdr3_nt: TGTGCCAGCAGCTTCGACAGGAGCTCCTACAATGAGCAGTTCTTC
j_call: TRBJ1-1; d_call: .; clone_size: few; v_call: TRBV7-8; cdr3_aa: CASSLEDNPTEAFF; cdr3_nt: TGTGCCAGCAGCCTAGAGGACAACCCCACTGAAGCTTTCTTT
j_call: TRBJ1-1; d_call: .; clone_size: .; v_call: TRBV4-3; cdr3_aa: CASSQDSLTLNTEAFF; cdr3_nt: TGCGCCAGCAGCCAAGACAGTTTGACGTTGAACACTGAAGCTTTCTTT
j_call: TRBJ2-2; d_call: .; clone_size: .; v_call: TRBV10-3; cdr3_aa: CAINTLGGELFF; cdr3_nt: TGTGCCATCAATACGCTGGGCGGGGAGCTGTTTTTT
j_call: TRBJ1-2; d_call: .; clone_size: .; v_call: TRBV29-1; cdr3_aa: CSVEPREGDYGYTF; cdr3_nt: TGCAGCGTTGAACCCAGGGAGGGGGACTATGGCTACACCTTC
j_call: TRBJ2-7; d_call: TRBD2; clone_size: .; v_call: TRBV10-3; cdr3_aa: CAISGPVSGSSYEQYF; cdr3_nt: TGTGCCATCAGTGGGCCGGTTAGCGGGAGCTCCTACGAGCAGTACTTC
j_call: TRBJ2-1; d_call: TRBD2; clone_size: .; v_call: TRBV11-2; cdr3_aa: CASSLGLWTSGTYNEQFF; cdr3_nt: TGTGCCAGCAGCTTAGGGCTTTGGACTAGCGGGACCTACAATGAGCAGTTCTTC
j_call: TRBJ2-7; d_call: .; clone_size: .; v_call: TRBV9; cdr3_aa: CASSVGGEPYEQYF; cdr3_nt: TGTGCCAGCAGCGTAGGTGGGGAGCCCTACGAGCAGTACTTC
j_call: TRBJ2-7; d_call: .; clone_size: .; v_call: TRBV2; cdr3_aa: CASSADYEQYF; cdr3_nt: TGTGCCAGCAGTGCTGATTACGAGCAGTACTTC
j_call: TRBJ1-5; d_call: TRBD1; clone_size: few; v_call: TRBV30; cdr3_aa: CAWSVGQGMQPQHF; cdr3_nt: TGTGCCTGGAGTGTAGGACAGGGGATGCAGCCCCAGCATTTT
j_call: TRBJ1-3; d_call: TRBD1; clone_size: .; v_call: TRBV4-1; cdr3_aa: CASSQRGQVEGNTIYF; cdr3_nt: TGCGCCAGCAGCCAACGTGGACAGGTCGAAGGAAACACCATATATTTT
j_call: TRBJ2-3; d_call: TRBD1; clone_size: .; v_call: TRBV7-9; cdr3_aa: CASSAPGRGQVLPDTQYF; cdr3_nt: TGTGCCAGCAGCGCTCCCGGGCGGGGACAGGTACTGCCAGATACGCAGTATTTT
j_call: TRBJ1-4; d_call: .; clone_size: .; v_call: TRBV5-1; cdr3_aa: CASSRQETATNEKLFF; cdr3_nt: TGCGCCAGCAGCCGACAGGAGACTGCAACTAATGAAAAACTGTTTTTT
j_call: TRBJ2-7; d_call: .; clone_size: .; v_call: TRBV6-1; cdr3_aa: CASSDWDYSYEQYF; cdr3_nt: TGTGCCAGCAGTGATTGGGATTACTCCTACGAGCAGTACTTC
j_call: TRBJ2-7; d_call: TRBD1; clone_size: .; v_call: TRBV7-9; cdr3_aa: CASSLPRQGAVTYEQYF; cdr3_nt: TGTGCCAGCAGCTTACCTCGACAGGGGGCGGTCACCTACGAGCAGTACTTC
j_call: TRBJ1-3; d_call: .; clone_size: .; v_call: TRBV27; cdr3_aa: CASSPSPYDRFGNTIYF; cdr3_nt: TGTGCCAGCAGTCCATCCCCCTACGACAGGTTCGGAAACACCATATATTTT
j_call: TRBJ1-5; d_call: .; clone_size: .; v_call: TRBV19; cdr3_aa: CASSISGAQPQHF; cdr3_nt: TGTGCCAGTAGTATTTCGGGGGCCCAGCCCCAGCATTTT
j_call: TRBJ2-5; d_call: TRBD2; clone_size: .; v_call: TRBV4-1; cdr3_aa: CASSQQSGRTGETQYF; cdr3_nt: TGCGCCAGCAGCCAACAGAGCGGGAGGACGGGGGAGACCCAGTACTTC
j_call: TRBJ2-2; d_call: TRBD2; clone_size: .; v_call: TRBV7-3; cdr3_aa: CASSLVTSGNTGELFF; cdr3_nt: TGTGCCAGCAGCTTAGTCACTAGCGGGAACACCGGGGAGCTGTTTTTT
j_call: TRBJ2-7; d_call: .; clone_size: .; v_call: TRBV11-2; cdr3_aa: CASSLVSTYEQYF; cdr3_nt: TGTGCCAGCAGCTTAGTCAGTACCTACGAGCAGTACTTC
j_call: TRBJ1-1; d_call: TRBD1; clone_size: few; v_call: TRBV28; cdr3_aa: CASSHRGQNTEAFF; cdr3_nt: TGTGCCAGCAGTCACAGGGGGCAGAACACTGAAGCTTTCTTT
j_call: TRBJ2-7; d_call: .; clone_size: once; v_call: TRBV28; cdr3_aa: CASRAGPYEQYF; cdr3_nt: TGTGCCAGCAGGGCGGGACCCTACGAGCAGTACTTC
j_call: TRBJ2-5; d_call: .; clone_size: .; v_call: TRBV15; cdr3_aa: CATSRGTRDLYF; cdr3_nt: TGTGCCACCAGCAGAGGCACTCGAGACCTGTACTTC
j_call: TRBJ2-2; d_call: TRBD2; clone_size: .; v_call: TRBV4-1; cdr3_aa: CASSQDRVAGEGELFF; cdr3_nt: TGCGCCAGCAGCCAAGATCGAGTGGCGGGAGAGGGGGAGCTGTTTTTT
j_call: TRBJ2-7; d_call: .; clone_size: .; v_call: TRBV29-1; cdr3_aa: CSVEKLGSSYEQYF; cdr3_nt: TGCAGCGTTGAGAAACTAGGGAGCTCCTACGAGCAGTACTTC
j_call: TRBJ2-7; d_call: .; clone_size: .; v_call: TRBV5-1; cdr3_aa: CASGSGREQYF; cdr3_nt: TGCGCCAGTGGTTCTGGTCGCGAGCAGTACTTC
j_call: TRBJ1-2; d_call: TRBD1; clone_size: .; v_call: TRBV28; cdr3_aa: CASSGTGANYGYTF; cdr3_nt: TGTGCCAGCAGTGGGACAGGGGCCAACTATGGCTACACCTTC
j_call: TRBJ2-7; d_call: .; clone_size: .; v_call: TRBV11-2; cdr3_aa: CASSLGDRPYEQYF; cdr3_nt: TGTGCCAGCAGCCTAGGGGACCGTCCCTACGAGCAGTACTTC
j_call: TRBJ1-5; d_call: .; clone_size: .; v_call: TRBV27; cdr3_aa: CASGMNQPQHF; cdr3_nt: TGTGCCAGCGGGATGAATCAGCCCCAGCATTTT
j_call: TRBJ2-7; d_call: .; clone_size: .; v_call: TRBV12-2; cdr3_aa: CASRLEVSGRDYEQYF; cdr3_nt: TGTGCAAGTCGCTTAGAGGTTAGCGGGAGGGACTACGAGCAGTACTTC
j_call: TRBJ2-3; d_call: .; clone_size: .; v_call: TRBV27; cdr3_aa: CASSIVQKPGTDTQYF; cdr3_nt: TGTGCCAGCAGTATAGTACAGAAACCTGGCACAGATACGCAGTATTTT
j_call: TRBJ2-7; d_call: .; clone_size: .; v_call: TRBV29-1; cdr3_aa: CSGYLPGPTYEQYF; cdr3_nt: TGCAGCGGATACCTCCCAGGACCCACCTACGAGCAGTACTTC
j_call: TRBJ1-1; d_call: .; clone_size: .; v_call: TRBV6-1; cdr3_aa: CASSVPPGEAFF; cdr3_nt: TGTGCCAGCAGTGTACCCCCGGGTGAAGCTTTCTTT
j_call: TRBJ1-1; d_call: .; clone_size: few; v_call: TRBV4-2; cdr3_aa: CASSQHDRRGITEAFF; cdr3_nt: TGTGCCAGCAGCCAACATGATCGTCGTGGGATCACTGAAGCTTTCTTT